Listed below are T cell receptor beta chains from one sample, sequenced in a study of cytomegalovirus exposure and HLA in healthy donors. The data were produced by immunoSEQ multiplex PCR, yet TCRdb's version contains in-frame clones alone and is incomplete. Among about 140,000 clones, 88% were seen once, and the ten largest hold more than 0.5%. The specimen was PBMCs. The receptors shown here come from a woman in her forties in good health and CMV-seronegative. The conserved cysteine and the conserved F or W are not part of the CDR3 here. D genes are given only for firm matches.

j_call d_call v_call cdr3_aa
TRBJ2-7 TRBD2 TRBV7-9 ASSSAGTGGGQY
TRBJ2-7 TRBD2 TRBV9 ASSLGTSGTYEQY
TRBJ2-3 TRBD2 TRBV7-9 SSSLAVRLAGDTQY
TRBJ1-2 TRBD1 TRBV18 ASSPQQGADGYT
TRBJ2-7 TRBD2 TRBV7-2 ASSLDPSGSSYEQY
TRBJ2-2 TRBD2 TRBV6-5 ASSRKGGSTGELF
TRBJ2-1 TRBD1 TRBV5-1 ASSLFRGRRSDEQF
TRBJ1-1 TRBD1 TRBV5-4 ASSSGTGYPEAF
TRBJ2-1 TRBD1 TRBV7-8 ASSLEGTGNEQF
TRBJ2-1 TRBD2 TRBV5-1 ASSQREPGDEQF
TRBJ2-3 TRBD2 TRBV30 AWRPKTSGSTDTQY
TRBJ1-1 TRBD1 TRBV11-2 ASSEGQGLPMNTEAF
NA TRBD2 TRBV28 ASSFLLAGGPGSYEQY
TRBJ2-7 NA TRBV5-1 ASSSGQYEQY
TRBJ2-5 NA TRBV6-6 ASSYGPAGLETQY
TRBJ1-1 NA TRBV7-9 SSSLTREEAF
TRBJ2-5 TRBD1 TRBV11-1 ASGTVQETQY
TRBJ1-1 NA TRBV7-9 ASSLAGAAEAF
TRBJ2-5 NA TRBV4-1 ASSLALALEAQY
TRBJ1-1 NA TRBV5-5 ASSDRMLNTEAF
TRBJ1-3 NA TRBV5-6 ASSLERGSGNTIY
TRBJ1-4 TRBD1 TRBV6-1 ASSEPGQGVEKLF
TRBJ1-2 NA TRBV6-1 ASSEEAGGGNGYT
TRBJ1-2 TRBD1 TRBV6-1 ASSLRDRVGYT